This TCR beta chain came from a study of T cell changes during pregnancy in multiple sclerosis. Sequencing was performed with immunoSEQ multiplex PCR; in TCRdb, only in-frame clones are kept and a portion is missing. The sample carries about 80,000 clones, about 91% recorded once. J lost 5 bases, V lost 5 bases, and 12 bases had no gene match. Per germline, CDR1 SGHTA and CDR2 FQGNSA. This CDR3 is 16 amino acids long. The sequencing used peripheral blood, collected before pregnancy. V usage is TRBV7-2 and J usage is TRBJ2-5; TRBD2 matches at 9 bases. The receptor was derived from a female donor with multiple sclerosis, enrolled in a pregnancy study. Written as DNA, the CDR3 is TGTGCCAGCAGCCTGGTAGCGGGAGAGGAAGGGGAGACCCAGTACTTC. As protein: CASSLVAGEEGETQYF.